This note documents a single TCR beta chain sequence. Its antigen is as yet unknown. These data are taken from a study of T-cell memory formation after mild COVID-19. Regarding the study as a whole: CD4+ contracting clones were mainly CM and EM; CD8+ ones, EMRA. Clones that contracted from day 15 to 85 had balanced CD4/CD8; later expanders were CD4+ biased.

Constant-segment primers served in 5'RACE that generated TCR alpha and TCR beta cDNA libraries bearing sample barcodes and UMIs. One entry per CDR3 protein results from TCRdb running MiXCR on the 5' RACE reads. Here the sample spans around 130,000 distinct CDR3 sequences, 11% to 15% being singletons. CDR3 length: 14 residues. From germline, CDR1 is MGHRA and CDR2 YSYEKL. The ends were cut back, 1 base at V and 4 bases at J, with 9 bases in the middle. The chain links TRBV4-1 to TRBJ2-3, with a weak D call TRBD1 (5 bases). The receptor comes from an adult woman who had mild COVID-19 (a few samples of this study predate the infection). Cell type and time point are not known. The sequencing input was PBMCs or a T cell subset sorted from them (not recorded which). CDR3 region: CASSQVQGPDTQYF. The CDR3 DNA is TGCGCCAGCAGCCAAGTTCAGGGCCCAGATACGCAGTATTTT.